This TCR beta chain was sequenced in a study of technical replicates of blood from several donors. The CDR3 is made up of 13 amino acids. The V and J ends lost 0 bases and 3 bases respectively, with 6 bases between them. Germline CDR1 reads SGHAT; CDR2 reads FQNNGV. Clones were sequenced by immunoSEQ multiplex PCR, and TCRdb holds only the in-frame ones, with some missing. The table shows some 70,000 clones, with roughly 92% occurring only once. This sequence originates from a human donor in good health. Some clones in this sample may be carry-over from other donors' samples. This chain uses TRBV11-2 with TRBJ2-7; D is unresolved. The sample comprised PBMCs. CDR3 protein: CASSLDPIYEQYF. CDR3 nucleotides: TGTGCCAGCAGCTTAGACCCAATCTACGAGCAGTACTTC. The variable domain in full, completed from reference TRBV11-2 and TRBJ2-7, reads EAGVAQSPRYKIIEKRQSVAFWCNPISGHATLYWYQQILGQGPKLLIQFQNNGVVDDSQLPKDRFSAERLKGVDSTLKIQPAKLEDSAVYLCASSLDPIYEQYFGPGTRLTVT.